What follows are 9 T cell receptor beta chains derived from one specimen sequenced in a study of CD8+ T cells in alopecia areata. Extraction of RNA preceded its reverse transcription into cDNA, which served as the sequencing template. Data came from immunoSEQ multiplex PCR; TCRdb stores just in-frame clones and leaves some out. The top ten clones hold about 5% of a sample with about 200,000 clones, 58% of them seen once. The treatment: oral pan-JAK inhibitor, 5-10 mg twice daily. The specimen was CD4+ T cells sorted from blood, collected at week 24, from a patient treated with tofacitinib. The receptor source for this set is a human donor with alopecia areata.

This rearrangement joins TRBV30 to TRBJ2-5; TRBD1 is a possible D gene (6 bases). Deletions cut 3 bases from V and 5 bases from J, with 10 bases between. This CDR3 is 12 amino acids long. CDR1 is GTSNPN and CDR2 is SVGIG in the germline V gene (reference sequence). CDR3 in amino acids: CAWSTGFETQYF. As DNA, the CDR3 is TGTGCCTGGAGCACAGGGTTCGAGACCCAGTACTTC.

The chain employs TRBV20-1 and TRBJ2-7; 7 positions agree with TRBD2. This CDR3 comprises 11 residues. CDR1 and CDR2 (germline): DFQATT, SNEGSKA (reference sequence). The CDR3 sequence is CGWRESYEQYF. DNA of the CDR3: TGCGGCTGGCGGGAGTCCTACGAGCAGTACTTC.

This clone came up once. V gene TRBV9 combines with J gene TRBJ2-2; no clear D gene. V was cut by 4 bases and J by 1 base, with 11 bases left in between. From germline, CDR1 is SGDLS and CDR2 YYNGEE. The CDR3 is 15 residues long. The CDR3 DNA reads TGTGCCAGCAGCCCTCACCCCGGGAACACCGGGGAGCTGTTTTTT. Amino acids: CASSPHPGNTGELFF.

This clone has only a few counts. The J gene is TRBJ1-2, the V gene TRBV9, with TRBD1 matching 9 bases. This CDR3 has 15 amino acids. Germline V lookup: CDR1 SGDLS, CDR2 YYNGEE. V lost 3 bases, J lost 4 bases, and 7 bases stayed unmatched. CDR3 DNA sequence: TGTGCCAGCAGCGGTACCCGGGACAGGGTCTATGGCTACACCTTC. Its protein product is CASSGTRDRVYGYTF.

V is TRBV5-1 and J is TRBJ2-7, with 9 bases lining up with TRBD2. With V trimmed by 3 bases and J by 2 bases, 12 bases remained unmatched. The CDR3 is 17 amino acids. Germline V gene lookup returns CDR1 SGHRS and CDR2 YFSETQ. The CDR3 protein is CASSYRDGGRVTYEQYF. CDR3 coding DNA: TGCGCCAGCAGCTACCGGGACGGCGGGAGGGTAACCTACGAGCAGTACTTC.

This chain connects TRBV2 to TRBJ1-2; D perhaps matches TRBD1 (5 bases). Germline V gives CDR1 SNHLY, CDR2 FYNNEI. The CDR3 sequence is 12 residues long. V lost 6 bases and J 5 bases, leaving 10 bases between the germline ends. CDR3 DNA sequence: TGTGCCAGCAGGCCCCAGGGTTATGGCTACACCTTC. It specifies CASRPQGYGYTF.

The chain is built from TRBV5-4 and TRBJ2-5; D tentatively fits TRBD1 or TRBD2 (6 bases each). The CDR3 is 14 residues long. The germline V gene encodes CDR1 SGHNT and CDR2 YYREEE (reference sequence). The ends were cut back, 0 bases at V and 2 bases at J, with 8 bases in the middle. This CDR3 reads CASSLGGAQETQYF. The CDR3 DNA follows: TGTGCCAGCAGCTTGGGGGGGGCGCAAGAGACCCAGTACTTC. Full variable domain (missing parts from reference TRBV5-4 and TRBJ2-5): ETGVTQSPTHLIKTRGQQVTLRCSSQSGHNTVSWYQQALGQGPQFIFQYYREEENGRGNFPPRFSGLQFPNYSSELNVNALELDDSALYLCASSLGGAQETQYFGPGTRLLVL.

In its sample, this clone was seen a few times. The chain links TRBV5-1 to TRBJ2-1; 13 nucleotides agree with TRBD2. The junction had 6 bases not matched to a gene; V was cut back by 3 bases and J by 9 bases. Germline V gene sequence: CDR1 SGHRS, CDR2 YFSETQ. The CDR3 extends over 15 amino acids. In DNA form, the CDR3 reads TGCGCCAGCAGCTACGGGACTAGCGGGAAGGGTGAGCAGTTCTTC. Its translation is CASSYGTSGKGEQFF.

The gene calls are TRBV30 and TRBJ1-1; D is ambiguous. Germline CDR1 reads GTSNPN; CDR2 reads SVGIG (reference sequence). The CDR3 covers 13 residues. The V end was cut by 5 bases, the J end by 1 base, with 11 bases between. The DNA for the CDR3 is TGTGCCTGGGGTTCAAGCTGGAACACTGAAGCTTTCTTT. Translating it yields CAWGSSWNTEAFF. Filled out from reference TRBV30 and TRBJ1-1, the complete variable domain reads SQTIHQWPATLVQPVGSPLSLECTVEGTSNPNLYWYRQAAGRGLQLLFYSVGIGQISSEVPQNLSASRPQDRQFILSSKKLLLSDSGFYLCAWGSSWNTEAFFGQGTRLTVV.